These 11 T cell receptor beta chains were sequenced from one sample in a study of identical twins. TCRdb ran MiXCR on the 5' RACE reads and lists one entry per CDR3 protein. The sample carries fewer than 250,000 distinct CDR3 sequences, 7.5% recorded once. This same sample was also taken into another study, of yellow fever vaccine responses in identical twins.

What was sequenced was CD8+ T cells sorted from blood. The source of these receptors is a woman aged 18-29 years in good health.

The chain joins TRBV20-1 to TRBJ1-6; 10 nucleotides align to TRBD1. This CDR3 is 15 amino acids long. V dropped 1 base and J dropped 8; count of bases not matched to a gene: 5. Germline V lookup: CDR1 DFQATT, CDR2 SNEGSKA (reference sequence). This CDR3 reads CSARAGTGVYSPLHF. CDR3 bases: TGCAGTGCTAGAGCCGGGACAGGGGTGTATTCACCCCTCCACTTT.

The chain combines TRBV5-6 with TRBJ1-2, with 12 bases matching TRBD1. The V gene's germline CDR1 is SGHDT and CDR2 YYEEEE. This CDR3 has 15 residues. With 3 bases clipped from V and 4 bases from J, the junction kept 4 bases outside the gene matches. The CDR3, as DNA: TGTGCCAGCAGCTCGGGACAGGGGGCACTCTATGGCTACACCTTC. Protein: CASSSGQGALYGYTF. Full variable domain (remainder filled in from reference TRBV5-6 and TRBJ1-2): DAGVTQSPTHLIKTRGQQVTLRCSPKSGHDTVSWYQQALGQGPQFIFQYYEEEERQRGNFPDRFSGHQFPNYSSELNVNALLLGDSALYLCASSSGQGALYGYTFGSGTRLTVV.

The chain is built from TRBV21-1 and TRBJ2-7; TRBD1 reflects the table's D call only, with no check against the DNA. TRBV21-1 is described as a pseudogene. The CDR3 is 8 residues long. The CDR3 loop is CASGGQYF. The CDR3, as DNA: TGTGCCAGCGGGGGGCAGTACTTC.

This clonotype has just a few counts. The chain links TRBV7-6 to TRBJ2-7; D not certain. CDR1 SGHVS and CDR2 FNYEAQ come from the germline V gene. The CDR3 runs to 13 residues. Trimming cost V 3 bases and J 2 bases, with 8 bases left between them. CDR3 amino acids: CASSLTDTYEQYV. Written as DNA, the CDR3 is TGTGCCAGCAGCTTGACCGATACCTACGAGCAGTACGTC.

The genes are TRBV6-5 and TRBJ2-6; D gene uncertain. The CDR3 covers 18 residues. The germline gives CDR1 MNHEY, CDR2 SVGAGI. The V gene lost 0 bases and the J gene lost 2 bases, with 14 bases spanning the gap. CDR3 loop: CASSYSSLLQAGANVLTF. CDR3 in DNA: TGTGCCAGCAGTTACTCGAGCCTTCTTCAAGCTGGGGCCAACGTCCTGACTTTC.

The J gene is TRBJ1-4, the V gene TRBV27; 7 bases map to TRBD1. V lost 5 bases, J lost 3 bases, and 6 bases stayed unmatched. This CDR3 is 15 amino acids long. The V gene's germline CDR1 is MNHEY and CDR2 SMNVEV (reference sequence). In nucleotides, the CDR3 is TGTGCCAGCAGTCTATGGACAGGTCCTAATGAAAAACTGTTTTTT. It is translated as CASSLWTGPNEKLFF.

A few counts support this clonotype. The chain combines TRBV10-3 with TRBJ1-2, with 7 positions matching TRBD1. The ends lost 0 bases at V and 6 bases at J; junction bases unmatched: 7. Per the germline V gene, CDR1 is ENHRY and CDR2 is SYGVKD. CDR3 length: 15 residues. The CDR3 DNA reads TGTGCCATCAGTGAGTCACAGCAGGGGGTCAATGGCTACACCTTC. This translates into CAISESQQGVNGYTF.

There are many counts of this clonotype. The V and J genes are TRBV5-5 and TRBJ2-7, with D uncertain. Germline V lookup: CDR1 SGHKS, CDR2 YYEKEE (reference sequence). There are 12 residues in the CDR3. V was shortened by 3 bases and J by 5 bases, with 9 bases between the two germline ends. The CDR3 coding sequence is TGTGCCAGCAGCTCCCCTGGGAACGAGCAGTACGTC. This codes for CASSSPGNEQYV.

The rearrangement joins TRBV5-6 to TRBJ2-1; 9 bases fit TRBD2. The CDR3 extends over 18 amino acids. The V segment lost 0 bases and the J segment 6 bases; nucleotides outside the gene matches: 13. Germline CDR1 reads SGHDT; CDR2 reads YYEEEE. The DNA for the CDR3 is TGTGCCAGCAGCTTGGGGGCGTTTAGCGGGAGAGAGGGCAATGAGCAGTTCTTC. Amino acids: CASSLGAFSGREGNEQFF.

This clonotype was observed a handful of times. This CDR3 is CASSWDSLEQFF. The CDR3 DNA reads as TGTGCCAGCAGCTGGGACTCGTTGGAGCAGTTCTTC. J is TRBJ2-1 and V is TRBV11-2, with D possibly being TRBD2 (6 bases). The CDR3 runs 12 residues. The germline V gene encodes CDR1 SGHAT and CDR2 FQNNGV. The V end lost 4 bases, the J end lost 10 bases, and 11 bases lay between the germline ends.

In its sample, this clonotype was seen many times. V usage is TRBV12-3 or TRBV12-4 and J usage is TRBJ2-3; D not certain. The CDR3 is made up of 17 amino acids. Trimming shortened V by 2 bases and J by 4 bases, and 19 bases separated the two germline ends. Here the CDR3 DNA reads TGTGCCAGCAGTTTACCTTCTCGTGTAGGACCTGCAGATACGCAGTATTTT. Its protein is CASSLPSRVGPADTQYF.